A single sample gave rise to the 28 T cell receptor beta chains below, sequenced in a study of blood T cell repertoires in COVID-19. Libraries were prepared by immunoSEQ multiplex PCR; TCRdb keeps only in-frame clonotypes and omits some of them. The profile shows about 480,000 clones, 88% of them singletons. The sequencing sample was made of peripheral blood. The source of these receptors is a woman aged 45-65 years with COVID-19, enrolled during active disease.

CDR3 in DNA: TGTGCCAGCAGCTTGGGACTAGCGGGGGGGCGTGATACGCAGTATTTT. Its protein product is CASSLGLAGGRDTQYF. J is TRBJ2-3 and V is TRBV13; TRBD2 matches 16 bases. Germline assignment: CDR1 PRHDT and CDR2 FYEKMQ (reference sequence). This CDR3 is built from 16 residues. J lost 6 bases, V lost 3 bases, and 3 bases had no gene match. Full variable domain (missing parts from reference TRBV13 and TRBJ2-3): AAGVIQSPRHLIKEKRETATLKCYPIPRHDTVYWYQQGPGQDPQFLISFYEKMQSDKGSIPDRFSAQQFSDYHSELNMSSLELGDSALYFCASSLGLAGGRDTQYFGPGTRLTVL.

The chain employs TRBV7-2 and TRBJ1-4, with D possibly matching TRBD1 (6 bases). This CDR3 is 15 amino acids long. Germline loops: CDR1 SGHTA, CDR2 FQGNSA. The V gene lost 4 bases and the J gene lost 8 bases, with 17 bases spanning the gap. CDR3 DNA: TGTGCCAGCAGCTATTTGACAGGTTCAGTGGAAAAACTGTTTTTT. Protein product: CASSYLTGSVEKLFF.

Comments on this clone: A read error may produce the germline difference seen at one junction end. This sequence joins TRBV6-5 and TRBJ1-5; D possibly corresponds to TRBD1 (5 bases). Germline CDR1 reads MNHEY; CDR2 reads SVGAGI. CDR3 size: 15 residues. The CDR3, as DNA: TGTGCCAGCAGTGACTCTTCTCAGGGATCCCAGCCCCAGCATTTT. Encoded protein: CASSDSSQGSQPQHF.

The rearrangement uses TRBV6-5 and TRBJ1-4; D is unclear. The V end was cut by 6 bases, the J end by 10 bases, with 15 bases between. This CDR3 is built from 13 residues. From germline, CDR1 is MNHEY and CDR2 SVGAGI. CDR3 nucleotide sequence: TGTGCCAGCAGGTCGGACGGGATTATAAAACTGTTTTTT. This sequence encodes CASRSDGIIKLFF.

The rearrangement uses TRBV5-5 and TRBJ1-1; TRBD1 matches at 9 bases. Germline CDR1 SGHKS, CDR2 YYEKEE (reference sequence). V was clipped by 3 bases and J by 6 bases; unmatched bases: 9. The CDR3 runs 15 residues. The DNA for the CDR3 is TGTGCCAGCAGCTCGATACAGGGGGCGTCTGCTGAAGCTTTCTTT. This gives the protein CASSSIQGASAEAFF.

V gene TRBV27 combines with J gene TRBJ1-6; D remains unclear. The CDR3 covers 14 residues. Trimming removed 5 bases at V and 11 bases at J, with 16 bases between. The germline V gene encodes CDR1 MNHEY and CDR2 SMNVEV (reference sequence). The CDR3 sequence: CASSQTVANAPLHF. The CDR3 DNA reads TGTGCCAGCAGTCAGACGGTAGCTAACGCACCCCTCCACTTT.

The V and J genes are TRBV19 and TRBJ1-1; 8 bases agree with TRBD1. Germline V CDR1 and CDR2: LNHDA, SQIVND (reference sequence). V was pared by 7 bases and J by 3 bases, with 10 bases of the junction left unmatched. CDR3 length: 15 amino acids. The DNA of the CDR3 is TGTGCCAGTACTTCTAGCGGACAGGGTGACACTGAAGCTTTCTTT. Its protein product is CASTSSGQGDTEAFF.

CDR3 DNA: TGTGCCAGCAGCCACCCCGGGGGGGCGGGGTACGAGCAGTACTTC. This sequence encodes CASSHPGGAGYEQYF. The chain has TRBV3-1 (or the pseudogene TRBV3-2) and TRBJ2-7; 8 bases are a match to TRBD2. Unmatched junction bases numbered 8, after V lost 3 bases and J lost 4 bases. The germline V gene has CDR1 LGHDT and CDR2 YNNKEL (reference sequence). The CDR3 has 15 residues.

The rearrangement joins TRBV13 to TRBJ1-3; 7 bases map to TRBD1. After removal of 3 bases from V and 0 bases from J, the junction contained 5 bases not matched to a gene. The CDR3 sequence is 16 residues long. Germline V CDR1 and CDR2: PRHDT, FYEKMQ (reference sequence). This CDR3 reads CASSLQTGLSGNTIYF. CDR3 nucleotides: TGTGCCAGCAGCTTGCAGACAGGGCTCTCTGGAAACACCATATATTTT.

The chain combines TRBV13 with TRBJ2-7, with TRBD1 matching over 11 bases. V lost 0 bases and J lost 2; bases outside the gene matches: 3. Per germline, CDR1 PRHDT and CDR2 FYEKMQ (reference sequence). The CDR3 contains 16 residues. The CDR3 DNA follows: TGTGCCAGCAGCTTAGGGCTGGGACAGGGGGCCTACGAGCAGTACTTC. It encodes CASSLGLGQGAYEQYF.

This chain connects TRBV21-1 to TRBJ1-2; the table calls TRBD1, which could not be checked here. TRBV21-1 is a pseudogene segment. CDR3 length: 18 residues. CDR3 residues: CASSKGSVPGHPRSGYTF. In DNA form, the CDR3 reads TGTGCCAGCAGCAAAGGCTCCGTCCCGGGACACCCTAGGAGTGGCTACACCTTC.

The rearrangement uses TRBV6-6 and TRBJ2-6; unclear D gene. CDR1 and CDR2 (germline): MNHNY, SVGAGI (reference sequence). Trimming removed 5 bases from V and 4 bases from J, with 12 bases in between. There are 15 residues in the CDR3. CDR3 sequence reads: CASSPEVTGANVLTF. CDR3 sequence (DNA): TGTGCCAGCAGTCCAGAGGTAACCGGGGCCAACGTCCTGACTTTC.

This clone was counted between two and nine times. The rearrangement uses TRBV7-6 and TRBJ1-6; 9 bases fit TRBD1. The ends lost 4 bases at V and 6 bases at J; junction bases unmatched: 4. The CDR3 contains 15 residues. Germline V gene lookup returns CDR1 SGHVS and CDR2 FNYEAQ. For the CDR3, the DNA is TGTGCCAGCAGCTCACCGGACAGGGGTAATTCACCCCTCCACTTT. Translation: CASSSPDRGNSPLHF.

V and J are TRBV6-1 and TRBJ2-3, with TRBD1 as a possible D gene (5 bases). The CDR3 has 14 amino acids. Trimming cost V 0 bases and J 6 bases, with 10 bases left between them. Germline-derived CDR1 and CDR2 are MNHNS and SASEGT. The CDR3 sequence is CASSEAAGPDTQYF. The CDR3 DNA reads as TGTGCCAGCAGTGAAGCGGCAGGGCCGGATACGCAGTATTTT.

The V gene is TRBV10-2, the J gene TRBJ2-1, with TRBD2 identical over 9 bases. J was trimmed by 8 bases and V by 6 bases; bases with no gene match: 5. Germline CDR1 is WSHSY and CDR2 is SAAADI. This CDR3 is built from 13 residues. CDR3 sequence: CASRLAGPHEQFF. CDR3 DNA sequence: TGCGCCAGCAGGCTAGCGGGGCCCCATGAGCAGTTCTTC.

The chain has TRBV30 and TRBJ1-3; D remains ambiguous. The CDR3 runs 13 residues. V was pared by 0 bases and J by 8 bases, with 11 bases between. Per germline, CDR1 GTSNPN and CDR2 SVGIG (reference sequence). CDR3 nucleotide sequence: TGTGCCTGGAGTGTACGAATACCGGACACCATATATTTT. The encoded protein is CAWSVRIPDTIYF.

The V gene is TRBV11-2, the J gene TRBJ1-2, with D perhaps TRBD1 (6 bases). Germline CDR1 is SGHAT and CDR2 is FQNNGV. Trimming removed 5 bases at V and 3 bases at J, with 13 bases between. This CDR3 region has 14 residues. The CDR3 bases are TGTGCCAGCAGCCACGAGGACAGCTACTATGGCTACACCTTC. It codes for CASSHEDSYYGYTF.

J is TRBJ1-2 and V is TRBV5-6, with D tentatively TRBD1 (5 bases). V was cut by 3 bases and J by 5 bases, with 14 bases left in between. The CDR3 is made up of 14 amino acids. Germline lookup yields CDR1 SGHDT and CDR2 YYEEEE. CDR3 sequence (DNA): TGTGCCAGCAGCTCCGCCGGAGGGGCTTATGGCTACACCTTC. Amino acids: CASSSAGGAYGYTF.

The chain uses TRBV7-9 and TRBJ2-3; D remains unclear. The CDR3 contains 15 residues. Germline-derived CDR1 and CDR2 are SEHNR and FQNEAQ (reference sequence). The V end was cut by 6 bases, the J end by 3 bases, with 16 bases between. CDR3 region: CASSRLLRSTDTQYF. The CDR3 DNA is TGTGCCAGCAGTCGACTCCTCCGTTCAACAGATACGCAGTATTTT.

Note on this clone: Other DNA sequences in the sample encode the same CDR3. The chain couples TRBV6-5 to TRBJ2-7, with TRBD2 identical over 8 bases. The CDR3 sequence is 13 residues long. Germline assignment: CDR1 MNHEY and CDR2 SVGAGI. Trimming took 8 bases from V and 0 from J; bases not matched to a gene: 3. Written as DNA, the CDR3 is TGTGCCAGCTCCAGCGGGGGCTCCTACGAGCAGTACTTC. Encoded protein: CASSSGGSYEQYF.

The CDR3, as DNA: TGTGCCAGCAGAGAGGGAAGCATGAACACTGAAGCTTTCTTT. Translating it yields CASREGSMNTEAFF. The chain has TRBV27 and TRBJ1-1; D unclear. CDR1 is MNHEY, CDR2 SMNVEV, per germline (reference sequence). The CDR3 consists of 14 residues. V lost 6 bases to trimming and J lost 0 bases, with 11 bases between them.

The chain joins TRBV4-1 to TRBJ2-7; no reliable D call. Germline assignment: CDR1 MGHRA and CDR2 YSYEKL. Between the trimmed V and J ends, which lost 0 bases and 5 bases, there was a span of 11 bases. The CDR3 is 14 residues long. The CDR3 is CASSQETQRHEQYF. CDR3 DNA: TGCGCCAGCAGCCAAGAGACCCAGAGGCACGAGCAGTACTTC.

The genes are TRBV2 and TRBJ2-3, with 15 nucleotides matching TRBD2. This CDR3 region has 16 residues. Per the germline V gene, CDR1 is SNHLY and CDR2 is FYNNEI. The ends lost 8 bases at V and 5 bases at J; junction bases unmatched: 8. CDR3 sequence (DNA): TGTGCCAGCGCCGGACTAGCGGGGGGGAAGGGAGATACGCAGTATTTT. Amino acid sequence: CASAGLAGGKGDTQYF.

The chain joins TRBV13 to TRBJ1-6; the D gene is possibly TRBD1 (6 bases). The ends were cut back, 5 bases at V and 10 bases at J, with 15 bases in the middle. This CDR3 region has 14 residues. Germline-derived CDR1 and CDR2 are PRHDT and FYEKMQ (reference sequence). CDR3 protein: CASSRRGPKSPLHF. CDR3 bases: TGTGCCAGCAGCCGGCGGGGGCCGAAGTCACCCCTCCACTTT.

This chain uses TRBV3-1 (or the pseudogene TRBV3-2) with TRBJ2-1, with D perhaps TRBD2 (7 bases). This CDR3 spans 16 amino acids. V was shortened by 5 bases and J by 4 bases, with 18 bases between the two germline ends. Germline CDR1 is LGHDT and CDR2 is YNNKEL (reference sequence). The CDR3, as DNA: TGTGCCAGCAGCTATTTCGGGGGGCCGGGGTACAATGAGCAGTTCTTC. Residues: CASSYFGGPGYNEQFF.

V is TRBV6-5 and J is TRBJ1-5; 8 bases fit TRBD1. J was trimmed by 7 bases and V by 6 bases; bases with no gene match: 11. The CDR3 covers 15 residues. Germline V CDR1 and CDR2: MNHEY, SVGAGI. Here the CDR3 reads CASRSSTGVGQPQHF. In DNA, the CDR3 is TGTGCCAGCAGATCATCGACAGGGGTCGGGCAGCCCCAGCATTTT.

The chain recombines TRBV2 with TRBJ1-2, with a tentative D call TRBD1 (6 bases). Trimming pared 7 bases from V and 1 base from J, leaving 13 bases between. Germline lookup yields CDR1 SNHLY and CDR2 FYNNEI. CDR3 length: 14 amino acids. The DNA for the CDR3 is TGTGCCAGCACTTCGGACAGATTTAACTATGGCTACACCTTC. Its translation: CASTSDRFNYGYTF.

The rearrangement links TRBV5-4 to TRBJ1-2; D unresolved. Germline CDR1 reads SGHNT; CDR2 reads YYREEE (reference sequence). This CDR3 has 13 residues. Trimming left V 0 bases short and J 4 bases short, with 7 bases between. The CDR3 nucleotides are TGTGCCAGCAGCTTGGACGGTATCTATGGCTACACCTTC. Translating it yields CASSLDGIYGYTF.